The next 29 T cell receptor beta chains were all read from a single sample in a study of blood T cell repertoires in COVID-19. Method: immunoSEQ multiplex PCR; TCRdb's copy keeps in-frame clones and lacks some. In the table there are roughly 250,000 clones, more than 80% of which are singletons. Material for sequencing was PBMCs or T cells enriched from blood (not recorded which). Every receptor here comes from a man between 50 and 59 years old who had been exposed to COVID-19.

The V call is TRBV6-1, the J call TRBJ2-7, with D maybe TRBD1 (5 bases). The CDR3 consists of 15 residues. The germline V gene has CDR1 MNHNS and CDR2 SASEGT. V lost 2 bases and J 1 base, leaving 12 bases between the germline ends. CDR3 region: CASSETRVTSYEQYF. The CDR3 DNA reads as TGTGCCAGCAGTGAAACCAGGGTTACGTCCTACGAGCAGTACTTC.

The V and J genes are TRBV24-1 and TRBJ2-1, with D possibly TRBD1 on 5 matching bases. V was clipped by 1 base and J by 6 bases, with 12 bases between them. The germline V gene has CDR1 KGHDR and CDR2 SFDVKD. CDR3 length: 15 amino acids. CDR3: CATSDLTGTGNEQFF. The CDR3 coding sequence is TGTGCCACCAGTGATTTAACAGGTACGGGCAATGAGCAGTTCTTC.

This CDR3 reads CASNRQGVTAFF. As DNA, the CDR3 is TGTGCCAGCAATCGACAGGGAGTGACAGCTTTCTTT. The chain is built from TRBV12-3 or TRBV12-4 and TRBJ1-1, with 7 bases identical to TRBD1. The J segment lost 10 bases and the V segment lost 7 bases, leaving 9 bases of the junction unmatched. This CDR3 has 12 amino acids.

This sequence joins TRBV9 and TRBJ2-7; 8 bases line up with TRBD2. V trimming: 1 base; J trimming: 1 base; junction bases outside the gene matches: 19. The CDR3 runs 20 residues. CDR1 SGDLS and CDR2 YYNGEE come from the germline V gene. CDR3 amino acids: CASSVLGPGTRCPKSYEQYV. The CDR3 DNA sequence: TGTGCCAGCAGCGTACTGGGGCCCGGGACTAGATGCCCGAAATCCTACGAGCAGTACGTC.

The chain employs TRBV1 and TRBJ1-2; the D call TRBD1 from the table was never checked on the DNA. TRBV1 is recorded as a pseudogene. The CDR3 totals 13 residues. As DNA, the CDR3 is TGCACCAGCAGCGAGGACAGGGGCAACGGCTACACCTTC. Translated: CTSSEDRGNGYTF.

J is TRBJ1-6 and V is TRBV7-9; D is undetermined. Per germline, CDR1 SEHNR and CDR2 FQNEAQ (reference sequence). Trimming pared 1 base from V and 7 bases from J, leaving 8 bases between. The CDR3 runs to 14 residues. This CDR3 reads CASSLGSVNSPLHF. Here the CDR3 DNA reads TGTGCCAGCAGCTTAGGTAGTGTAAATTCACCCCTCCACTTT. The full variable domain, rest sourced from reference TRBV7-9 and TRBJ1-6, is DTGVSQNPRHKITKRGQNVTFRCDPISEHNRLYWYRQTLGQGPEFLTYFQNEAQLEKSRLLSDRFSAERPKGSFSTLEIQRTEQGDSAMYLCASSLGSVNSPLHFGNGTRLTVT.

V usage is TRBV5-4 and J usage is TRBJ1-3; a possible D gene is TRBD1 (6 bases). Trimming removed 3 bases at V and 0 bases at J, with 10 bases between. CDR1 and CDR2 from the germline V gene are SGHNT and YYREEE (reference sequence). The CDR3 runs to 15 residues. CDR3 region: CASSSGQNSGNTIYF. CDR3 DNA: TGTGCCAGCAGCTCAGGACAGAACTCTGGAAACACCATATATTTT.

The CDR3 reads CASSFTSGGAWYF. Here the CDR3 DNA reads TGTGCCAGCAGTTTCACTTCAGGGGGCGCTTGGTACTTC. V gene TRBV6-5 combines with J gene TRBJ2-7; 8 bases map to TRBD1. This CDR3 has 13 amino acids. The V gene's germline CDR1 is MNHEY and CDR2 SVGAGI. The ends lost 4 bases at V and 12 bases at J; junction bases unmatched: 11.

V is TRBV18 and J is TRBJ1-4, with 8 bases identical to TRBD1. Germline V gene data show CDR1 as KGHSH and CDR2 as LQKENI. Trimming took 3 bases from V and 6 from J; bases not matched to a gene: 9. CDR3 size: 16 residues. CDR3: CASSPYLGQEDEKLFF. CDR3 nucleotide sequence: TGTGCCAGCTCACCGTACTTGGGACAGGAGGATGAAAAACTGTTTTTT.

The chain recombines TRBV7-9 with TRBJ2-4; D possibly corresponds to TRBD1 (6 bases). CDR3 length: 15 residues. Germline V gene data show CDR1 as SEHNR and CDR2 as FQNEAQ (reference sequence). Trimming cost V 2 bases and J 1 base, with 9 bases left between them. CDR3 region: CASSLFQGAKNIQYF. In DNA form, the CDR3 reads TGTGCCAGCAGCTTATTCCAGGGGGCCAAAAACATTCAGTACTTC.

The chain recombines TRBV27 with TRBJ1-2; D ambiguous. Germline loops: CDR1 MNHEY, CDR2 SMNVEV (reference sequence). CDR3 length: 13 residues. Between the trimmed V and J ends, which lost 3 bases and 7 bases, there was a span of 12 bases. CDR3 bases: TGTGCCAGCAGTTTTGGTGTACAATTTGGCTACACCTTC. As protein: CASSFGVQFGYTF.

This clone was seen a single time. The chain combines TRBV7-2 with TRBJ1-1; 7 bases map to TRBD1. The CDR3 totals 13 residues. Germline loops: CDR1 SGHTA, CDR2 FQGNSA. The J segment lost 1 base and the V segment lost 7 bases, leaving 3 bases of the junction unmatched. DNA of the CDR3: TGTGCCAGCACCCAGGGGGGGAACACTGAAGCTTTCTTT. Translated, it gives CASTQGGNTEAFF.

The chain is built from TRBV18 and TRBJ1-2; D unclear. The CDR3 is 14 residues long. Germline CDR1 is KGHSH and CDR2 is LQKENI. Trimming stripped 3 bases from V and 5 bases from J, with 13 bases between. CDR3 in amino acids: CASSPPGREYGYTF. The DNA of the CDR3 is TGTGCCAGCTCACCGCCAGGTAGAGAGTATGGCTACACCTTC.

This sequence joins TRBV4-2 and TRBJ2-2, with TRBD2 matching over 7 bases. CDR1 and CDR2 from the germline V gene are LGHNA and YNFKEQ. The V gene end was trimmed by 7 bases and the J gene end by 0 bases; junction bases not matched to a gene: 5. The CDR3 has 15 residues. CDR3 protein: CASTWGGANTGELFF. CDR3 DNA sequence: TGTGCCAGCACCTGGGGGGGAGCGAACACCGGGGAGCTGTTTTTT.

The chain links TRBV9 to TRBJ1-1, with 7 bases matching TRBD1. Unmatched junction bases numbered 4, after V lost 3 bases and J lost 5 bases. The CDR3 has 13 amino acids. Germline CDR1 is SGDLS and CDR2 is YYNGEE. The CDR3 loop is CASSEGGRTEAFF. CDR3 bases: TGTGCCAGCAGCGAAGGGGGCCGGACTGAAGCTTTCTTT.

The V call is TRBV10-1, the J call TRBJ1-5, with 8 bases aligning to TRBD1. The CDR3 is 14 residues long. Germline assignment: CDR1 WNHNN and CDR2 SYGVQD (reference sequence). With 2 bases clipped from V and 5 bases from J, the junction kept 2 bases outside the gene matches. The CDR3 DNA is TGCGCCAGCAGTGAGAAGACAGGGGATCAGCCCCAGCATTTT. It codes for CASSEKTGDQPQHF.

The chain employs TRBV19 and TRBJ1-6; 7 bases map to TRBD1. The junction had 6 bases not matched to a gene; V was cut back by 1 base and J by 9 bases. Germline values: CDR1 LNHDA, CDR2 SQIVND (reference sequence). This CDR3 has 15 residues. CDR3 sequence reads: CASSIGQGKSSPLHF. DNA for the CDR3: TGTGCCAGTAGTATAGGACAGGGAAAGAGTTCACCCCTCCACTTT.

V and J are TRBV18 and TRBJ2-3, with unresolved D. Germline assignment: CDR1 KGHSH and CDR2 LQKENI. V shed 8 bases and J shed 1 base, with 10 bases lying between them. The length of the CDR3 is 13 residues. The CDR3 coding sequence is TGTGCCAGCCCCCGCGCTGGCACAGATACGCAGTATTTT. It translates to CASPRAGTDTQYF.

V is TRBV28 and J is TRBJ1-3; D unclear. Per the germline V gene, CDR1 is MDHEN and CDR2 is SYDVKM. The CDR3 is 14 residues long. The V end lost 3 bases, the J end lost 0 bases, and 6 bases lay between the germline ends. In nucleotides, the CDR3 is TGTGCCAGCAGTTTTCTCAGCTCTGGAAACACCATATATTTT. This gives the protein CASSFLSSGNTIYF. The full variable domain, rest sourced from reference TRBV28 and TRBJ1-3, is DVKVTQSSRYLVKRTGEKVFLECVQDMDHENMFWYRQDPGLGLRLIYFSYDVKMKEKGDIPEGYSVSREKKERFSLILESASTNQTSMYLCASSFLSSGNTIYFGEGSWLTVV.

V usage is TRBV11-3 and J usage is TRBJ2-2; 9 bases match TRBD1. CDR3 length: 18 amino acids. The V gene end was trimmed by 5 bases and the J gene end by 1 base; junction bases not matched to a gene: 11. Germline V CDR1 and CDR2: SGHNT, YENEEA. The CDR3: CASSPRQGGGMNTGELFF. CDR3 bases: TGTGCCAGCAGCCCCCGACAGGGGGGGGGCATGAACACCGGGGAGCTGTTTTTT.

The rearrangement links TRBV4-2 to TRBJ1-2; TRBD1 agrees at 9 bases. The junction had 12 bases not matched to a gene; V was cut back by 2 bases and J by 2 bases. The CDR3 consists of 18 residues. Germline CDR1 LGHNA, CDR2 YNFKEQ. As DNA, the CDR3 is TGTGCCAGCAGCCAAAAATTACCCACCGGGACAGGGAACTATGGCTACACCTTC. As protein: CASSQKLPTGTGNYGYTF.

The chain links TRBV11-3 to TRBJ1-1; 7 bases match TRBD1. Per germline, CDR1 SGHNT and CDR2 YENEEA. V trimming: 2 bases; J trimming: 7 bases; junction bases outside the gene matches: 1. The CDR3 length is 12 residues. This CDR3 is CASSLRDSEAFF. CDR3 bases: TGTGCCAGCAGCTTACGGGACAGTGAAGCTTTCTTT.

This rearrangement joins TRBV5-1 to TRBJ2-1, with 13 bases matching TRBD2. Per germline, CDR1 SGHRS and CDR2 YFSETQ. With V trimmed by 4 bases and J by 0 bases, 7 bases remained unmatched. CDR3 length equals 18 residues. Here the CDR3 reads CASSAGLAGVPSYNEQFF. CDR3 in DNA: TGCGCCAGCAGCGCCGGACTAGCGGGAGTCCCCTCCTACAATGAGCAGTTCTTC.

The V gene is TRBV4-1, the J gene TRBJ1-1; D is unresolved. Germline V gene sequence: CDR1 MGHRA, CDR2 YSYEKL. V gave up 0 bases and J gave up 8 bases, with 16 bases separating them. The CDR3 sequence is 15 residues long. CDR3 region: CASSQDWSRPWEAFF. The CDR3 coding sequence is TGCGCCAGCAGCCAAGATTGGAGCCGCCCTTGGGAAGCTTTCTTT.

J is TRBJ2-3 and V is TRBV4-1, with 8 bases lining up with TRBD2. CDR1 and CDR2 from the germline V gene are MGHRA and YSYEKL. The CDR3 totals 15 residues. V lost 4 bases and J lost 8; bases outside the gene matches: 11. CDR3 DNA: TGCGCCAGCAGCCGAGTTAGCGGGGCTGAGAGTACGCAGTATTTT. Translation: CASSRVSGAESTQYF.

The chain employs TRBV28 and TRBJ1-2; a possible D gene is TRBD1 (5 bases). CDR1 and CDR2 from the germline V gene are MDHEN and SYDVKM. The CDR3 spans 12 residues. The germline V and J ends were trimmed by 2 bases and 5 bases, with 6 bases remaining between them. CDR3 protein: CASSLRGYGYTF. In nucleotides, the CDR3 is TGTGCCAGCAGTTTAAGGGGATATGGCTACACCTTC.

The V and J genes are TRBV7-3 and TRBJ2-1; 7 bases line up with TRBD1. CDR1 is SGHTA and CDR2 is FQGTGA in the germline V gene. The CDR3 is made up of 15 amino acids. The J segment lost 3 bases and the V segment lost 5 bases, leaving 7 bases of the junction unmatched. In DNA, the CDR3 is TGTGCCAGCAGCCCCGGGACAGCGATCTACAATGAGCAGTTCTTC. Its translation: CASSPGTAIYNEQFF.

This clone was counted once. The chain employs TRBV19 and TRBJ2-3, with 15 positions matching TRBD2. From germline, CDR1 is LNHDA and CDR2 SQIVND (reference sequence). The CDR3 has 19 amino acids. Losses at the gene ends were 2 bases for V and 0 bases for J; bases not matched to a gene: 6. CDR3: CASSISGLAGGTSTDTQYF. CDR3 nucleotides: TGTGCCAGTAGTATATCGGGACTAGCGGGGGGCACTAGCACAGATACGCAGTATTTT.

The chain combines TRBV2 with TRBJ1-1; D remains unclear. Looked up from germline, CDR1 is SNHLY and CDR2 is FYNNEI. Trimming shortened V by 7 bases and J by 3 bases, and 15 bases separated the two germline ends. CDR3 length: 14 residues. CDR3 coding DNA: TGTGCCAGCACCGGCCCGGGGAGGGACACTGAAGCTTTCTTT. Residues: CASTGPGRDTEAFF.